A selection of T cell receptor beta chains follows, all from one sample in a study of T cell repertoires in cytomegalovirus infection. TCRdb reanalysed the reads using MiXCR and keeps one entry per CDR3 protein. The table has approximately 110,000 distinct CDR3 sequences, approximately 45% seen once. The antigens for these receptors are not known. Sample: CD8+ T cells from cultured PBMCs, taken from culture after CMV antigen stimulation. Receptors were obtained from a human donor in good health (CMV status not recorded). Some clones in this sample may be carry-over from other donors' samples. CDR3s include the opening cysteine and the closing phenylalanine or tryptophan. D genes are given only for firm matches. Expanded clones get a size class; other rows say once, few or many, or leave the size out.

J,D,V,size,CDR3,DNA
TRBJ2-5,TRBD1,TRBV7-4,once,CASSVPLQGTGVRETQYF,TGTGCCAGCAGCGTCCCTCTCCAGGGGACAGGGGTCCGAGAGACCCAGTACTTC
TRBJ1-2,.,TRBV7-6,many,CASSLERGEGADRGDGYTF,TGTGCCAGCAGCTTGGAAAGGGGTGAAGGGGCTGACCGCGGGGATGGCTACACCTTC
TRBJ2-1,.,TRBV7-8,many,CASSLGATTYNEQFF,TGTGCCAGCAGCTTGGGGGCAACCACCTACAATGAGCAGTTCTTC
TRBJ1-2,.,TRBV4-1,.,CASSQGATWDGYTF,TGCGCCAGCAGCCAGGGCGCCACTTGGGATGGCTACACCTTC
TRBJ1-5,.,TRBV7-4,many,CASSLGGSEGEDSNQPQHF,TGTGCCAGCAGCTTAGGAGGCTCGGAGGGGGAGGATAGCAATCAGCCCCAGCATTTT
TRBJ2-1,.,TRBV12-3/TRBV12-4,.,CASTRTVTYNEQFF,TGTGCCAGCACCAGGACGGTGACCTACAATGAGCAGTTCTTC
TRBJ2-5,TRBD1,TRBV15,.,CATSRRTGGEETQYF,TGTGCCACCAGCAGACGGACAGGGGGGGAAGAGACCCAGTACTTC
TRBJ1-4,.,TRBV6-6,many,CASSYGVATNEKLFF,TGTGCCAGCAGTTACGGGGTTGCAACTAATGAAAAACTGTTTTTT
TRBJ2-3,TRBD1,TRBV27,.,CATKSRSGGVDTQYF,TGTGCCACCAAATCAAGGTCAGGGGGAGTAGATACGCAGTATTTT
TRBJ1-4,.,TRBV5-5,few,CASSLSRGFLTDEKLFF,TGTGCCAGCAGCTTGAGTCGTGGGTTCTTAACCGATGAAAAACTGTTTTTT
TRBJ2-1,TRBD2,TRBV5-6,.,CASSWTTSGGYNEQFF,TGTGCCAGCAGCTGGACGACTAGCGGGGGATACAATGAGCAGTTCTTC
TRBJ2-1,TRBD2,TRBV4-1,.,CASSPHPGGPREQFF,TGCGCCAGCAGCCCGCATCCGGGGGGGCCCAGAGAGCAGTTCTTC
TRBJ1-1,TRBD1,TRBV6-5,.,CASCGGTGGPTTEAFF,TGTGCCAGCTGCGGAGGGACAGGGGGGCCCACCACTGAAGCTTTCTTT
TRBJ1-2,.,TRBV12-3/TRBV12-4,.,CASSLSGGYDGYTF,TGTGCCAGCAGTTTATCGGGGGGTTATGATGGCTACACCTTC
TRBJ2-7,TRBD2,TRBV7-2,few,CASTHHKRGGYEQYF,TGTGCCAGCACCCACCACAAGCGGGGGGGCTACGAGCAGTACTTC
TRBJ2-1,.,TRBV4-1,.,CASSQSPVSVNEQFF,TGCGCCAGCAGCCAATCCCCAGTTAGCGTCAATGAGCAGTTCTTC
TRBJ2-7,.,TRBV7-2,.,CASSLSRGRDEQYF,TGTGCCAGCAGCTTGAGCAGGGGAAGGGACGAGCAGTACTTC
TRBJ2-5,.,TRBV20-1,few,CSASKDVDETQYF,TGCAGTGCTAGTAAGGACGTGGACGAGACCCAGTACTTC
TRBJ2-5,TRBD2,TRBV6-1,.,CASSSRGGIQTQYF,TGTGCCAGCAGTTCGCGGGGGGGCATTCAGACCCAGTACTTC
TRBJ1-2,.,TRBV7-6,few,CASSPVMLRNGYTF,TGTGCCAGCAGCCCCGTGATGCTGAGAAATGGCTACACCTTC
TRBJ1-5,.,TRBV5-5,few,CASSPGGVWQPQHF,TGTGCCAGCAGCCCGGGGGGTGTTTGGCAGCCCCAGCATTTT
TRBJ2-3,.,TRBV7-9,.,CASSPGDGPQKHTDTQYF,TGTGCCAGCAGCCCAGGGGATGGCCCTCAGAAACACACAGATACGCAGTATTTT
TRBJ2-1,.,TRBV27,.,CASSLSGKFNEQFF,TGTGCCAGCAGTTTGTCAGGCAAATTCAATGAGCAGTTCTTC
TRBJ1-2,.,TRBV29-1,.,CSAEQGVGLITF,TGCAGCGCTGAACAGGGAGTTGGCTTGATCACCTTC
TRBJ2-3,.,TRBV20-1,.,CSASRTHHTDTQYF,TGCAGTGCAAGCAGGACTCACCATACAGATACGCAGTATTTT
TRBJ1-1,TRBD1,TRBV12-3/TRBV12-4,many,CASSRPGTGVTEAFF,TGTGCCAGCAGTAGGCCCGGGACAGGGGTCACTGAAGCTTTCTTT
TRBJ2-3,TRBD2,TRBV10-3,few,CSSRGAGVADTQYF,TGTTCCTCCAGAGGGGCGGGAGTGGCAGATACGCAGTATTTT
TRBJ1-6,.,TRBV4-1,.,CASSHRDINSPLHF,TGCGCCAGCAGCCACCGGGACATTAATTCACCCCTCCACTTT
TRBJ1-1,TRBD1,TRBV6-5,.,CASSSRQGIDSTEAFF,TGTGCCAGCAGTTCCCGACAGGGTATAGATTCCACTGAAGCTTTCTTT
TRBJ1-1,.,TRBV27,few,CASSFRGDIAFF,TGTGCCAGCAGTTTTCGGGGGGACATAGCTTTCTTT
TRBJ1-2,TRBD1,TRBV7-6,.,CASSLSTGFGYTF,TGTGCCAGCAGCCTATCGACAGGGTTTGGCTACACCTTC
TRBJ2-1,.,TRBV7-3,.,CASSLAAYRTYNEQFF,TGTGCCAGCAGCCTTGCGGCTTACCGAACCTACAATGAGCAGTTCTTC
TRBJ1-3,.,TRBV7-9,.,CASSLAGTGTVDTIYF,TGTGCCAGCAGCTTAGCGGGCACCGGGACGGTAGACACCATATATTTT
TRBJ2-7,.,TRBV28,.,CASSLSATEQYF,TGTGCCAGCAGTTTAAGCGCCACCGAGCAGTACTTC
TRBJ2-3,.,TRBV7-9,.,CASSLEAHSTDTQYF,TGTGCCAGCAGCTTAGAGGCCCATAGCACAGATACGCAGTATTTT
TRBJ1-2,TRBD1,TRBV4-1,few,CASSETGQVSPGYGYTF,TGCGCCAGCAGCGAAACGGGACAGGTCTCTCCCGGCTATGGCTACACCTTC
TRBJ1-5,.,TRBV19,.,CASSISSGGHSNQPQHF,TGTGCCAGTAGTATAAGTTCGGGGGGCCATAGCAATCAGCCCCAGCATTTT
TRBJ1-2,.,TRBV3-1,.,CASSQGSSIYGYTF,TGTGCCAGCAGCCAGGGAAGCTCTATCTATGGCTACACCTTC
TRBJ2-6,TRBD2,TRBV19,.,CASGGALGANVLTF,TGTGCCAGCGGGGGGGCCTTAGGGGCCAACGTCCTGACTTTC
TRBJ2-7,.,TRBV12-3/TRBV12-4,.,CASSFRQSGPYEQYF,TGTGCCAGCAGTTTTCGCCAATCCGGCCCCTACGAGCAGTACTTC
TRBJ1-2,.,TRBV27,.,CASRGDIQNGYTF,TGTGCCAGCAGGGGAGACATCCAAAATGGCTACACCTTC
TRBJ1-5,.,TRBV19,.,CASQQGYLQPQHF,TGTGCCAGCCAGCAGGGATATCTTCAGCCCCAGCATTTT
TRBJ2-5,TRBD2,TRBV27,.,CASSFYGREGPRAKETQYF,TGTGCCAGCAGTTTCTATGGGCGGGAGGGCCCGAGGGCGAAAGAGACCCAGTACTTC
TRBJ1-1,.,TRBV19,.,CASSLAGLGTEAFF,TGTGCCAGTAGTCTGGCAGGATTAGGCACTGAAGCTTTCTTT
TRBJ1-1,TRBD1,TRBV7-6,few,CASSGYTGGHTEAFF,TGTGCCAGCAGCGGATACACAGGGGGCCACACTGAAGCTTTCTTT
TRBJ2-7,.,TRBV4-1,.,CASSQDRQQTPYEQYF,TGCGCCAGCAGCCAAGATAGGCAGCAGACGCCCTACGAGCAGTACTTC
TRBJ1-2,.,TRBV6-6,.,CASSADTGNYGYTF,TGTGCCAGCAGTGCCGACACGGGTAACTATGGCTACACCTTC
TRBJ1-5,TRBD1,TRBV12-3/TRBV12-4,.,CASSSTGGGPQHF,TGTGCCAGCAGTAGTACAGGGGGAGGACCCCAGCATTTT
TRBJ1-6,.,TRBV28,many,CASSLNPGVGSPLHF,TGTGCCAGCAGTTTGAACCCAGGGGTCGGCTCACCCCTCCACTTT
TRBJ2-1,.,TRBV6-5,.,CASKQGLYNEQFF,TGTGCCAGCAAACAGGGACTATACAATGAGCAGTTCTTC
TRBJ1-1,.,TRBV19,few,CASRGGVTEAFF,TGTGCCAGTAGGGGAGGGGTCACTGAAGCTTTCTTT
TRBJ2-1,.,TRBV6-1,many,CASSPQGPEYNEQFF,TGTGCCAGCAGTCCCCAGGGCCCTGAATACAATGAGCAGTTCTTC
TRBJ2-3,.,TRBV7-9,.,CARQGREADTQYF,TGTGCCAGACAGGGCAGGGAGGCAGATACGCAGTATTTT
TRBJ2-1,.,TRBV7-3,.,CASSATDNEQFF,TGTGCCAGCAGCGCGACAGACAATGAGCAGTTCTTC
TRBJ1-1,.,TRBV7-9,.,CASSSVNTEAFF,TGTGCCAGCAGCTCAGTGAACACTGAAGCTTTCTTT
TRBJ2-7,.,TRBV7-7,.,CASSSAPPRRDEQYF,TGTGCCAGCAGCTCCGCCCCCCCCCGGCGTGACGAGCAGTACTTC
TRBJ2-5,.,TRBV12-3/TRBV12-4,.,CASSLSAETQYF,TGTGCCAGCAGTTTAAGTGCGGAGACCCAGTACTTC
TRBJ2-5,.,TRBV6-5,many,CASSYSRGNQETQYF,TGTGCCAGCAGTTACTCGAGGGGGAATCAAGAGACCCAGTACTTC
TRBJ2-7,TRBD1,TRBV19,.,CASSIGTTGTGDEQYF,TGTGCCAGTAGTATAGGCACAACCGGGACAGGGGACGAGCAGTACTTC